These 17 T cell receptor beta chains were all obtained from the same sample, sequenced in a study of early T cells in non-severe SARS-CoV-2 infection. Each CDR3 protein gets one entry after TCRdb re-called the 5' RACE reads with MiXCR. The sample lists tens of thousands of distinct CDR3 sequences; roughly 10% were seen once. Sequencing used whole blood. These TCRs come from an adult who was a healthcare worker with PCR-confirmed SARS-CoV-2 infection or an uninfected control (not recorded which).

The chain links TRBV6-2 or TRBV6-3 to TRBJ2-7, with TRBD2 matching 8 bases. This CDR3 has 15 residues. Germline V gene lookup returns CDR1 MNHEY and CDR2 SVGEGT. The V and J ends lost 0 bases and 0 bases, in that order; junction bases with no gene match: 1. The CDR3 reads CASSYSTSGSYEQYF. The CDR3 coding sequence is TGTGCCAGCAGTTACTCTACTAGCGGCTCCTACGAGCAGTACTTC.

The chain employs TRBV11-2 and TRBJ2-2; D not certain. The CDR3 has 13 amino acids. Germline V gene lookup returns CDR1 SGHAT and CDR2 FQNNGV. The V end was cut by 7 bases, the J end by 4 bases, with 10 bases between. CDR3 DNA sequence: TGTGCCAGCACTAGATGGGTCACCGGGGAGCTGTTTTTT. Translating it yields CASTRWVTGELFF.

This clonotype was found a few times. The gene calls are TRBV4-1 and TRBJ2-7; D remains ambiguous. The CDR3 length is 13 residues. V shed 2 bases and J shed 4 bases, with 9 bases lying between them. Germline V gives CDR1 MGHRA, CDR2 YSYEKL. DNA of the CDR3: TGCGCCAGCAGCCAACTACCGAGATACGAGCAGTACTTC. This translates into CASSQLPRYEQYF.

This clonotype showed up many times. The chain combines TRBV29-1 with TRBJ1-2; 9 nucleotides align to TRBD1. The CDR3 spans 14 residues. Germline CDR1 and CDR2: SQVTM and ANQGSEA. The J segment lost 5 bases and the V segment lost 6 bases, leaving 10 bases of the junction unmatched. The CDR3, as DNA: TGCAGCGTGCCCCCCTCGGGGACAGGGTATGGCTACACCTTC. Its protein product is CSVPPSGTGYGYTF.

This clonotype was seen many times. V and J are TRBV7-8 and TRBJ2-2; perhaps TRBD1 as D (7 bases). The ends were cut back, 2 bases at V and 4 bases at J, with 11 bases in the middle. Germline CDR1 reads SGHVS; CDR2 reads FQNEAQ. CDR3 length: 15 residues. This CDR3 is CASSLRGTVTGELFF. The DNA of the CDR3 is TGTGCCAGCAGCTTACGGGGGACAGTCACCGGGGAGCTGTTTTTT.

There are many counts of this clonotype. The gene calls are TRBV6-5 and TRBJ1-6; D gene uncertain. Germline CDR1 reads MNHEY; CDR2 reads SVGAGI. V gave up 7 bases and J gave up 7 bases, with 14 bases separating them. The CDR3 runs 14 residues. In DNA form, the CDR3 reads TGTGCCAGCACCCCCGGAGCGGGCAATTCACCCCTCCACTTT. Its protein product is CASTPGAGNSPLHF.

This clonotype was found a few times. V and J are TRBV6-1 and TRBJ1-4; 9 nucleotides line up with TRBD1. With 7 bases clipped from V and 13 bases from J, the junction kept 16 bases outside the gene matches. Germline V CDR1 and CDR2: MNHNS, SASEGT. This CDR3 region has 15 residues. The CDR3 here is CASTGEGTGPVRLFF. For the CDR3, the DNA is TGTGCCAGCACTGGAGAAGGGACAGGGCCCGTTAGACTGTTTTTT.

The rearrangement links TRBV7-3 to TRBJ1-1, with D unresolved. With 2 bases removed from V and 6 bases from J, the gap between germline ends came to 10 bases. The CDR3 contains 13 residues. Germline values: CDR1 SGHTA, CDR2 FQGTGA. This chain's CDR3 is CASSLGKGAEAFF. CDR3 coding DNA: TGTGCCAGCAGCTTAGGGAAGGGCGCTGAAGCTTTCTTT.

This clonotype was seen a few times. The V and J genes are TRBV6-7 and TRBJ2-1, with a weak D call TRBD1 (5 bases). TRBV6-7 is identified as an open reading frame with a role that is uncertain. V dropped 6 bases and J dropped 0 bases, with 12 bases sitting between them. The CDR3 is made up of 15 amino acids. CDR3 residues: CASRTGSSSYNEQFF. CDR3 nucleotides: TGTGCCAGCAGAACAGGTTCCAGCTCCTACAATGAGCAGTTCTTC.

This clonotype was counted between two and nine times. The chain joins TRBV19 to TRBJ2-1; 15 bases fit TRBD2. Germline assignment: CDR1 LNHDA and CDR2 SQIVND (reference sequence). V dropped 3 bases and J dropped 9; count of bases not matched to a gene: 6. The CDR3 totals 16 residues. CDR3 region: CASSIGLAGGPFEQFF. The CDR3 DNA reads TGTGCCAGTAGTATCGGACTAGCGGGAGGGCCTTTTGAGCAGTTCTTC.

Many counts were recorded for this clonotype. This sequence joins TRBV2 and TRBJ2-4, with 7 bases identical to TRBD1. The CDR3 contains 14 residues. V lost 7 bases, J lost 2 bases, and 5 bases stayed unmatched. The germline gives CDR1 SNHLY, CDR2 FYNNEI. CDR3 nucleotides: TGTGCCAGCAAGCCGACAGGGTCCAAAAACATTCAGTACTTC. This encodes CASKPTGSKNIQYF. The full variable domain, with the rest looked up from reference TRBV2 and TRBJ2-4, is EPEVTQTPSHQVTQMGQEVILRCVPISNHLYFYWYRQILGQKVEFLVSFYNNEISEKSEIFDDQFSVERPDGSNFTLKIRSTKLEDSAMYFCASKPTGSKNIQYFGAGTRLSVL.

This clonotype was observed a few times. The CDR3 DNA follows: TGTGCCAGCAGCTTACAGGGCGCCCAAGAGACCCAGTACTTC. It is translated as CASSLQGAQETQYF. The chain couples TRBV7-2 to TRBJ2-5; D may be TRBD1 (5 bases). The V and J ends lost 2 bases and 1 base respectively, with 8 bases between them. The germline gives CDR1 SGHTA, CDR2 FQGNSA. The CDR3 is made up of 14 amino acids.

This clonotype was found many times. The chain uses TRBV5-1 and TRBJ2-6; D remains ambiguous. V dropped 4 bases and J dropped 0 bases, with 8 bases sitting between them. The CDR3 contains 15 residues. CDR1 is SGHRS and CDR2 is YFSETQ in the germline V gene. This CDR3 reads CASSPISSGANVLTF. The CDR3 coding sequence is TGCGCCAGCAGCCCCATTAGCTCTGGGGCCAACGTCCTGACTTTC.

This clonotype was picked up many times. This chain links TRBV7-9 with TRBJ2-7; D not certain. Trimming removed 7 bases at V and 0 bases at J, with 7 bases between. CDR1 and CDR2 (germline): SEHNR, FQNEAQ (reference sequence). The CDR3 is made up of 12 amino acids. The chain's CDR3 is CASTLSSYEQYF. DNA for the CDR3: TGTGCCAGCACGTTAAGCTCCTACGAGCAGTACTTC. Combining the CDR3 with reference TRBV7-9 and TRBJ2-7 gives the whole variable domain DTGVSQNPRHKITKRGQNVTFRCDPISEHNRLYWYRQTLGQGPEFLTYFQNEAQLEKSRLLSDRFSAERPKGSFSTLEIQRTEQGDSAMYLCASTLSSYEQYFGPGTRLTVT.

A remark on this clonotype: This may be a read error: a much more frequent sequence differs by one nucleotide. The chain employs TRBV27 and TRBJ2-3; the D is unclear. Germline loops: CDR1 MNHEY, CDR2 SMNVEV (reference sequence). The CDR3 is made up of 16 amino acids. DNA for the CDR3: TGTACCAGCAGCCTCCGACAATATTCTAGCACAGATACGCAGTATTTT. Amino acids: CTSSLRQYSSTDTQYF.

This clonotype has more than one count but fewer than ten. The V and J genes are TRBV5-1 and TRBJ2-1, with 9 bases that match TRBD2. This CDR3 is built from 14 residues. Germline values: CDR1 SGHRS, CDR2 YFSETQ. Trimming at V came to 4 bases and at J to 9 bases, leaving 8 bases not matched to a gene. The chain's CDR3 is CASSQGLAVVEQFF. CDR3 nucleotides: TGCGCCAGCAGCCAGGGACTAGCCGTCGTTGAGCAGTTCTTC.

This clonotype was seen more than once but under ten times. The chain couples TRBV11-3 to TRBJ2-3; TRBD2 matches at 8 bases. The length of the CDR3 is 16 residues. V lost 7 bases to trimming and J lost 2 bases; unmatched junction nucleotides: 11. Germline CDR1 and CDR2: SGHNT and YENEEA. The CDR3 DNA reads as TGTGCCAGCAACTTTGAAGCGGGAGCGAACACAGATACGCAGTATTTT. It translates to CASNFEAGANTDTQYF. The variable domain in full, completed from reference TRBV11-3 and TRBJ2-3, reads EAGVVQSPRYKIIEKKQPVAFWCNPISGHNTLYWYLQNLGQGPELLIRYENEEAVDDSQLPKDRFSAERLKGVDSTLKIQPAELGDSAVYLCASNFEAGANTDTQYFGPGTRLTVL.